Described below is a single T cell receptor beta chain sequence and its context. Its binding antigen is unknown. Base-call qualities are not available, and no considerably larger clone is one nucleotide away. TCR beta CDR3 regions were amplified from RNA transcripts. A first-round RT-PCR of the TCR CDR3 used the HTBI primer set with the Qiagen OneStep RT-PCR kit. Libraries were constructed in a second round of multiplex PCR, after which size selection and purification were performed. Paired-end sequencing of the libraries was performed with 100 bp reads on an Illumina HiSeq2000. The paper's data handling went like this. SOAPnuke was used to process the raw data, removing reads that contained adapters or uncalled bases, had a mean Phred below 15, or lacked an exact match to the constant primer or identifier. COPE v1.2.5 was used to merge high-quality paired reads, and clonotypes were defined as unique nucleotide sequences. MiTCR v1.1 was used to align clonotypes to the IMGT TRBV, TRBD and TRBJ reference segments. Analysis was restricted to V-J combinations with a frequency above 0.0001, which covered just over 98% of repertoires. The TCS score was defined as the ratio of F50 (clonal expansion) to E x V (chaos), calculated using BLOSUM62-based TCRdist between CDR3 peptides within each V-J. Welch's t-statistics and random forest reduced 450 to 600 V-J features to roughly 13, which were used in a naive Bayes classifier (R e1071). The Morisita-Horn index was used to measure how similar the thyroid and blood repertoires were. TCRdb reprocessing: public reads trimmed at Q25 with fastp, clones called with MiXCR, in-frame beta chains kept. Each CDR3 protein gets just one entry, which takes the most common genes and DNA from the rows behind it. The V and J calls come from TCRdb's annotation, not from the publication. The sample data list about 840,000 distinct CDR3 sequences, and approximately 40% of these were observed just once. Approximately 8.7% of the sample comes from the top ten.

This entry is derived from a study of T cells in Graves' hyperthyroidism and ophthalmopathy (dated by TCRdb to 2018 to 2020). As for the study more broadly: Peripheral blood was sampled at the time of initial diagnosis, prior to any treatment. In addition, the study compared T-cell repertoires in thyroid tissue and in blood from about six Graves' hyperthyroidism patients. After sampling, hyperthyroidism patients received methimazole starting at 30 mg daily, and ophthalmopathy patients received high-dose intravenous methylprednisolone. The approximately 100 discovery patients were divided at random into training and test sets in a 7:3 ratio. To identify distinguishing TCR V-J signatures, a discovery cohort of roughly 100 patients was used, comprising 43 with Graves' ophthalmopathy and 55 to 65 with stable Graves' hyperthyroidism. TCR Vbeta CDR3 sequencing of 120 to 150 peripheral blood samples (under 45 ophthalmopathy, under 80 hyperthyroidism and around 17 progressor patients) is reported in the paper. An independent validation cohort of around 20 hyperthyroidism patients and about 16 patients who later progressed to ophthalmopathy tested prospective prediction of ophthalmopathy. Summary of the overall study and its limitations: No statistical method was used to set the sample size in advance, and investigators knew the group allocation. Ophthalmopathy was separated from stable hyperthyroidism by a 13 V-J signature model, with roughly 88% sensitivity and 81% to 82% specificity obtained in cross-validation and 80%/75% obtained in testing. Most expanded thyroid clonotypes (frequency above 0.001) were also found in blood, which suggests that blood repertoires may mirror thyroid immune responses. In validation, progression to ophthalmopathy was predicted by the model with roughly 71% sensitivity and 72.22% specificity, a median of 6.5 months before onset.

V loses 0 bases at its end and J loses 0 bases; junction bases beyond the gene matches: 5. The CDR3 measures 16 amino acids from cysteine to phenylalanine. Here the CDR3 DNA is all that survives: 48 bases in frame from base 1. Reading the germline V gene gives CDR1 LGHNA and CDR2 YNFKEQ. Graves' hyperthyroidism was defined as stable when no progression to ophthalmopathy occurred over 18 months of follow-up. The hyperthyroidism patients were between 18 and 65 years old and newly diagnosed, with a disease duration of less than 2 months. The study excluded patients with uncontrolled infections, other autoimmune diseases, pregnancy or lactation. Clinical symptoms, serum thyroxine and TRAb, thyroid ultrasound, and orbital computed tomography formed the basis for the diagnoses. PBMCs were separated from around 9.1 ml of fresh peripheral blood using Ficoll-Paque density gradient centrifugation. Trizol reagent was used to extract total RNA, and RNA quality was then checked on an Agilent 2100 Bioanalyzer.

The rearranged chain carries TRBV4-2 and TRBJ2-7; 7 bases in between match TRBD2. Material for sequencing was blood. The TCR originated in a man aged 18 to 30 with Graves' hyperthyroidism. This receptor carries the CDR3 CASSQDQSGVSYEQYF. The nucleotides read TGTGCCAGCAGCCAAGATCAAAGCGGGGTCTCCTACGAGCAGTACTTC.